These 29 T cell receptor beta chains originate from one sample sequenced in a study of blood T cells in healthy people across ages. A sample-barcoded 5' primer and a J-beta primer mix were used in a second PCR of about 6 to 11 cycles. TCRdb reprocessed the 5' RACE reads with MiXCR, giving one entry per CDR3 protein. The sample has about 970,000 distinct CDR3 sequences; around 54% are singletons. Material: blood. These receptors originate from a woman aged 55 to 70 in good health.

The V and J genes are TRBV28 and TRBJ2-7, with D tentatively TRBD1 or TRBD2 (7 bases each). Germline V gene sequence: CDR1 MDHEN, CDR2 SYDVKM. The CDR3 runs to 15 residues. V was pared by 5 bases and J by 4 bases, with 18 bases between. CDR3 sequence (DNA): TGTGCCAGCAGTCCTAACCGACAGGGAGGGTACGAGCAGTACTTC. The encoded protein is CASSPNRQGGYEQYF.

The chain joins TRBV28 to TRBJ2-5, with 10 bases lining up with TRBD2. Germline loops: CDR1 MDHEN, CDR2 SYDVKM. The CDR3 is 19 residues long. V shed 4 bases, J shed 5 bases, and the junction held 19 bases outside the gene matches. CDR3 protein: CASSSHTSGKRRTSETQYF. The CDR3 DNA reads TGTGCCAGCAGTTCCCACACTAGCGGGAAAAGGAGGACAAGTGAGACCCAGTACTTC.

This clonotype was counted ten times or more. The chain uses TRBV29-1 and TRBJ2-3; D uncertain. Germline CDR1 and CDR2: SQVTM and ANQGSEA. The CDR3 has 12 amino acids. Trimming stripped 3 bases from V and 4 bases from J, with 8 bases between. The CDR3 DNA reads as TGCAGCGTTGAGGGCAGACCAGATACGCAGTATTTT. As protein: CSVEGRPDTQYF.

The CDR3, as DNA: TGCGCCAGCAGTATGGGGGGGCTTTATGGCTACACCTTC. It translates to CASSMGGLYGYTF. This rearrangement joins TRBV5-1 to TRBJ1-2, with D possibly matching TRBD1 (6 bases). Trimming removed 5 bases at V and 5 bases at J, with 13 bases between. Germline loops: CDR1 SGHRS, CDR2 YFSETQ. CDR3 length: 13 residues.

This clonotype was counted only a few times. The rearrangement joins TRBV27 to TRBJ2-2, with D uncertain. The V gene lost 3 bases and the J gene lost 4 bases, with 6 bases spanning the gap. The germline V gene has CDR1 MNHEY and CDR2 SMNVEV (reference sequence). The CDR3 has 13 residues. This chain's CDR3 is CASSLWGTGELFF. Written as DNA, the CDR3 is TGTGCCAGCAGTTTGTGGGGCACCGGGGAGCTGTTTTTT.

This clonotype was found a few times. J is TRBJ2-7 and V is TRBV28; 7 bases align to TRBD2. The CDR3 covers 14 residues. Trimming took 6 bases from V and 0 from J; bases not matched to a gene: 5. Germline lookup yields CDR1 MDHEN and CDR2 SYDVKM. CDR3 DNA: TGTGCCAGCAGACTAGCGAAGAGCTCCTACGAGCAGTACTTC. This codes for CASRLAKSSYEQYF.

The V and J genes are TRBV28 and TRBJ1-4; D remains ambiguous. Germline V CDR1 and CDR2: MDHEN, SYDVKM. V was trimmed by 5 bases and J by 8 bases, leaving 15 bases between them. This CDR3 is 14 amino acids long. The CDR3 spells CASSDLGGREKLFF. CDR3 sequence (DNA): TGTGCCAGCAGTGACTTAGGAGGAAGGGAAAAACTGTTTTTT.

J is TRBJ2-1 and V is TRBV7-9; 8 bases map to TRBD2. V was pared by 5 bases and J by 9 bases, with 15 bases of the junction left unmatched. Germline-derived CDR1 and CDR2 are SEHNR and FQNEAQ (reference sequence). The CDR3 is 16 residues long. The CDR3 is CASSLPGTRGVGEQFF. The CDR3 coding sequence is TGTGCCAGCAGCCTCCCCGGGACTAGAGGCGTTGGTGAGCAGTTCTTC.

There are a few counts of this clonotype. The V call is TRBV27, the J call TRBJ2-5; D unresolved. Trimming shortened V by 5 bases and J by 5 bases, and 12 bases separated the two germline ends. Germline V gene data show CDR1 as MNHEY and CDR2 as SMNVEV (reference sequence). The CDR3 has 13 amino acids. The CDR3 DNA reads as TGTGCCAGCAGTAGGCAGGCGACGGAGACCCAGTACTTC. As protein: CASSRQATETQYF.

V is TRBV28 and J is TRBJ1-5; D is uncertain. CDR1 is MDHEN, CDR2 SYDVKM, per germline. The CDR3 is made up of 13 amino acids. V was cut by 6 bases and J by 5 bases, with 11 bases left in between. The CDR3 nucleotides are TGTGCCAGCAGGAGAGTCGAAGATCAGCCCCAGCATTTT. It translates to CASRRVEDQPQHF.

This clonotype occurred a few times. The chain links TRBV20-1 to TRBJ2-1, with 7 bases aligning to TRBD2. The CDR3 spans 14 residues. J lost 7 bases, V lost 3 bases, and 9 bases had no gene match. CDR1 is DFQATT, CDR2 SNEGSKA, per germline (reference sequence). The CDR3 DNA sequence: TGCAGTGCTAGGGGCGGGAGTCCTGGGAATGAGCAGTTCTTC. It translates to CSARGGSPGNEQFF.

J is TRBJ2-7 and V is TRBV30; 8 bases are a match to TRBD2. The J call may be wrong; the DNA end is better matched by TRBJ2-5. This CDR3 is 14 amino acids long. The germline gives CDR1 GTSNPN, CDR2 SVGIG (reference sequence). The CDR3 nucleotides read TGTGCCTGGAGTGTCGCGGGGGGTTTGGAGACCCAGTACTTC. It yields the protein CAWSVAGGLETQYF.

Comments on this clonotype: A read error may account for a junction end that differs from germline. The chain carries TRBV13 and TRBJ2-4; 7 bases map to TRBD1. Germline V CDR1 and CDR2: PRHDT, FYEKMQ (reference sequence). The CDR3 extends over 16 amino acids. CDR3 sequence (DNA): TGTGCCAGCAGCCGTAGACAGGGCCTATACAAAAACATTCGGTACTTC. Translated: CASSRRQGLYKNIRYF.

V and J are TRBV9 and TRBJ2-1, with 10 bases identical to TRBD2. Per germline, CDR1 SGDLS and CDR2 YYNGEE. V shed 0 bases and J 6 bases; nucleotides not matched to a gene: 3. This CDR3 is built from 15 residues. The CDR3 coding sequence is TGTGCCAGCAGCGTAGTAGCGGGAGGTTTCAATGAGCAGTTCTTC. Encoded protein: CASSVVAGGFNEQFF.

This sequence joins TRBV4-1 and TRBJ1-1; D is undetermined. The CDR3 length is 14 residues. Trimming removed 1 base from V and 7 bases from J, with 13 bases in between. Germline assignment: CDR1 MGHRA and CDR2 YSYEKL. The chain's CDR3 is CASSQVSTKGEAFF. For the CDR3, the DNA is TGCGCCAGCAGCCAAGTATCCACGAAGGGTGAAGCTTTCTTT.

The CDR3 protein is CASRARDSSSYEQYF. Here the CDR3 DNA reads TGTGCCAGCAGAGCACGGGACTCCAGCTCCTACGAGCAGTACTTC. The chain couples TRBV12-3 or TRBV12-4 to TRBJ2-7, with D possibly TRBD2 on 6 matching bases. The V gene lost 6 bases and the J gene lost 0 bases, with 15 bases spanning the gap. The CDR3 totals 15 residues.

CDR3 loop: CASSLGTGTKNIQYF. The CDR3 DNA reads as TGTGCCAGCAGCTTAGGGACAGGGACCAAAAACATTCAGTACTTC. The V and J genes are TRBV7-2 and TRBJ2-4; 8 bases align to TRBD1. The CDR3 has 15 residues. The germline gives CDR1 SGHTA, CDR2 FQGNSA. The ends lost 1 base at V and 2 bases at J; junction bases unmatched: 1.

There are a few counts of this clonotype. The CDR3 nucleotides are TGTGCCAGCAGCTATGCGAACACCGGGGAGCTGTTTTTT. Protein: CASSYANTGELFF. This chain uses TRBV5-5 with TRBJ2-2, with D hard to call. CDR1 is SGHKS and CDR2 is YYEKEE in the germline V gene (reference sequence). The V end was cut by 3 bases, the J end by 0 bases, with 3 bases between. The CDR3 runs 13 residues.

The rearrangement uses TRBV18 and TRBJ2-7, with a possible D match to TRBD1 (6 bases). The CDR3 extends over 14 amino acids. V was pared by 0 bases and J by 3 bases, with 9 bases between. The germline CDR1 and CDR2 sequences are KGHSH and LQKENI. This CDR3 is CASSPPGQNYEQYF. The CDR3 bases are TGTGCCAGCTCACCACCGGGACAAAACTACGAGCAGTACTTC.

This clonotype was seen ten or more times. One end of the junction is discordant with germline, which a read error may explain. The rearrangement uses TRBV6-6 and TRBJ2-3; D remains ambiguous. The CDR3 runs to 13 residues. The germline gives CDR1 MNHNY, CDR2 SVGAGI (reference sequence). The CDR3 loop is CASSHSRPDTQYF. The CDR3 DNA reads TGTGCCAGCAGTCACTCCCGCCCAGATACGCAGTATTTT.

The chain recombines TRBV7-2 with TRBJ2-1; D uncertain. Germline V CDR1 and CDR2: SGHTA, FQGNSA. Trimming took off 5 bases at V and 12 bases at J, with 17 bases between the two ends. This CDR3 region has 13 residues. This chain's CDR3 is CASSTPQGFAQFF. CDR3 DNA sequence: TGTGCCAGCAGCACCCCTCAAGGGTTTGCGCAGTTCTTC.

This clonotype was counted only a few times. V gene TRBV5-1 combines with J gene TRBJ2-1, with D tentatively TRBD2 (5 bases). CDR1 SGHRS and CDR2 YFSETQ come from the germline V gene. The CDR3 totals 13 residues. Trimming shortened V by 6 bases and J by 9 bases, and 16 bases separated the two germline ends. The DNA for the CDR3 is TGCGCCAGCAAGGACGGGGATCCGAGTGAGCAGTTCTTC. This codes for CASKDGDPSEQFF.

This clonotype has just a few counts. V and J are TRBV7-7 and TRBJ2-5; no clear D. Germline V gene sequence: CDR1 SSHAT, CDR2 FNYEAQ (reference sequence). This CDR3 has 13 residues. Trimming pared 2 bases from V and 1 base from J, leaving 5 bases between. This CDR3 reads CASSLHFQETQYF. The CDR3, as DNA: TGTGCCAGCAGCTTACACTTCCAAGAGACCCAGTACTTC.

This clonotype was detected a few times. The J gene is TRBJ2-3, the V gene TRBV6-2 or TRBV6-3; 9 bases align to TRBD2. J lost 9 bases, V lost 5 bases, and 3 bases had no gene match. This CDR3 is built from 12 residues. CDR1 MNHEY and CDR2 SVGEGT come from the germline V gene. CDR3 protein: CASSASGGTQYF. The CDR3, as DNA: TGTGCCAGCAGTGCCAGCGGGGGGACGCAGTATTTT.

The rearrangement joins TRBV20-1 to TRBJ2-1; D gene ambiguous. The V gene lost 3 bases and the J gene lost 6 bases, with 9 bases spanning the gap. This CDR3 region has 12 residues. CDR1 and CDR2 (germline): DFQATT, SNEGSKA (reference sequence). CDR3 sequence: CSASKVSNEQFF. Written as DNA, the CDR3 is TGCAGTGCTAGTAAAGTTAGCAATGAGCAGTTCTTC.

This clonotype occurred many times. The rearrangement links TRBV4-2 to TRBJ2-5; tentatively, D is TRBD1 (5 bases). The germline gives CDR1 LGHNA, CDR2 YNFKEQ. The V end lost 1 base, the J end lost 5 bases, and 14 bases lay between the germline ends. CDR3 length: 15 amino acids. CDR3: CASSQVAGKGETQYF. The CDR3 nucleotides read TGTGCCAGCAGCCAAGTGGCAGGGAAGGGCGAGACCCAGTACTTC.

The chain uses TRBV20-1 and TRBJ2-5; D possibly corresponds to TRBD2 (6 bases). The CDR3 consists of 15 residues. Germline CDR1 reads DFQATT; CDR2 reads SNEGSKA (reference sequence). The germline V and J ends were trimmed by 6 bases and 5 bases, with 22 bases remaining between them. The DNA for the CDR3 is TGCAGTGCCTCCCCCCGGGCGGGATACCGCGAGACCCAGTACTTC. Protein sequence: CSASPRAGYRETQYF.

The chain has TRBV20-1 and TRBJ2-3; D is uncertain. Germline loops: CDR1 DFQATT, CDR2 SNEGSKA (reference sequence). V lost 7 bases and J 2 bases, leaving 13 bases between the germline ends. This CDR3 is built from 13 residues. DNA for the CDR3: TGCAGTGGGATGACACTATTCACAGATACGCAGTATTTT. Translating it yields CSGMTLFTDTQYF.

This clonotype was found a few times. The rearrangement links TRBV28 to TRBJ2-7; D possibly corresponds to TRBD1 (6 bases). V shed 8 bases and J shed 2 bases, with 25 bases lying between them. The length of the CDR3 is 17 residues. Germline-derived CDR1 and CDR2 are MDHEN and SYDVKM. The CDR3 loop reads CASGPLQGQSNTYEQYF. CDR3 DNA: TGTGCCAGCGGACCTCTTCAGGGACAATCAAATACCTACGAGCAGTACTTC.